Each of the 10 T cell receptor beta chains below was sequenced from the same sample in a study of CD8+CD57+ T cells in acquired aplastic anemia. CD8+CD57+ cell expansion had been shown by flow cytometry in patients chosen for sequencing. The template for TCR beta VDJ and CDR3 sequence profiling was genomic DNA. TCRdb recomputed calls from the reads with MiXCR, one row per CDR3 protein. The sample lists 450,000 to 550,000 distinct CDR3 sequences, approximately 33% occurring once. The material sequenced was sorted CD4+, CD8+, or CD8+CD57+ T cells (not recorded which) from PBMCs. The receptors were gathered from a human donor with aplastic anemia.

V is TRBV2 and J is TRBJ2-1; D perhaps matches TRBD2 (7 bases). V shed 11 bases and J shed 4 bases, with 18 bases lying between them. The CDR3 is made up of 14 amino acids. Germline V gives CDR1 SNHLY, CDR2 FYNNEI. CDR3 bases: TGTGCCGGGACGGGGGGCGTGAAGTACAATGAGCAGTTCTTC. The encoded protein is CAGTGGVKYNEQFF. The complete variable domain, with remaining parts taken from reference TRBV2 and TRBJ2-1, reads EPEVTQTPSHQVTQMGQEVILRCVPISNHLYFYWYRQILGQKVEFLVSFYNNEISEKSEIFDDQFSVERPDGSNFTLKIRSTKLEDSAMYFCAGTGGVKYNEQFFGPGTRLTVL.

This clonotype was observed a few times. This could be a read error, since a much larger clone is one nucleotide away. CDR3 loop: CAGSDSRDRWGYTF. The CDR3 DNA is TGTGCCGGCAGCGATTCGCGGGACAGGTGGGGCTACACCTTC. The chain couples TRBV7-2 to TRBJ1-2, with 8 positions matching TRBD1. The CDR3 is 14 residues long. Germline CDR1 is SGHTA and CDR2 is FQGNSA.

Regarding this clonotype: Compared with germline, one end of the junction differs, possibly owing to a read error. V usage is TRBV24-1 and J usage is TRBJ1-1; D remains unclear. The CDR3 has 13 amino acids. The germline V gene has CDR1 KGHDR and CDR2 SFDVKD. The CDR3: CASSFTNTQEAFF. CDR3 nucleotide sequence: TGTGCCAGCAGTTTCACTAATACACAGGAAGCTTTCTTT.

This clonotype was seen only a few times. This chain joins TRBV6-5 and TRBJ1-1; D not resolved. CDR1 and CDR2 from the germline V gene are MNHEY and SVGAGI. The V end lost 2 bases, the J end lost 2 bases, and 9 bases lay between the germline ends. CDR3 length: 14 amino acids. The CDR3 spells CASSYGLSNTEAFF. The CDR3 DNA follows: TGTGCCAGCAGTTACGGGTTATCCAACACTGAAGCTTTCTTT.

J is TRBJ2-7 and V is TRBV4-2, with 12 bases matching TRBD2. Germline CDR1 reads LGHNA; CDR2 reads YNFKEQ. V was pared by 0 bases and J by 4 bases, with 7 bases of the junction left unmatched. The CDR3 spans 17 residues. The chain's CDR3 is CASSQDSGTSGPYEQYF. The CDR3 bases are TGTGCCAGCAGCCAAGACTCAGGGACTAGCGGGCCGTACGAGCAGTACTTC.

This clonotype was counted at least ten times. The CDR3 nucleotides read TGTGCCAGCAGCCAATTTTTAGGGAATTCACCCCTCCACTTT. Its protein is CASSQFLGNSPLHF. The chain links TRBV14 to TRBJ1-6; D is ambiguous. The CDR3 spans 14 residues. The V end was cut by 2 bases, the J end by 7 bases, with 9 bases between. CDR1 SGHDN and CDR2 FVKESK come from the germline V gene.

This clonotype occurred a few times. The chain carries TRBV9 and TRBJ2-2; D is undetermined. The CDR3 covers 14 residues. Germline CDR1 and CDR2: SGDLS and YYNGEE. V was pared by 0 bases and J by 3 bases, with 6 bases between. The CDR3 region has the DNA TGTGCCAGCAGCGTAGTTTTTGACACCGGGGAGCTGTTTTTT. Translated, it gives CASSVVFDTGELFF. The full variable domain, with the rest looked up from reference TRBV9 and TRBJ2-2, is DSGVTQTPKHLITATGQRVTLRCSPRSGDLSVYWYQQSLDQGLQFLIQYYNGEERAKGNILERFSAQQFPDLHSELNLSSLELGDSALYFCASSVVFDTGELFFGEGSRLTVL.

The chain uses TRBV10-1 and TRBJ1-1, with D unclear. There are 14 residues in the CDR3. CDR1 is WNHNN and CDR2 is SYGVQD in the germline V gene (reference sequence). The ends were cut back, 2 bases at V and 5 bases at J, with 12 bases in the middle. CDR3 coding DNA: TGCGCCAGCAGTGAGAGCCAGATAAGGACTGAAGCTTTCTTT. This sequence encodes CASSESQIRTEAFF.

This rearrangement joins TRBV29-1 to TRBJ2-5; D might be TRBD1 or TRBD2, each matching 6 bases. The CDR3 spans 12 residues. CDR1 and CDR2 from the germline V gene are SQVTM and ANQGSEA. V lost 8 bases and J lost 5, with 15 bases in between. CDR3 in DNA: TGCAGCTTAGGCCTCGGGGGCGAGACCCAGTACTTC. Amino acids: CSLGLGGETQYF.

The chain is built from TRBV12-3 or TRBV12-4 and TRBJ1-1; 7 bases line up with TRBD1. CDR3 length equals 15 residues. The V gene end was trimmed by 5 bases and the J gene end by 3 bases; junction bases not matched to a gene: 9. The CDR3, as DNA: TGTGCCAGCAGTCCCGCGACAGGGTGGGACACTGAAGCTTTCTTT. Encoded protein: CASSPATGWDTEAFF.